The source of this T cell receptor beta chain is a study of beta chain features in type 1 diabetes. For the study at large: Cell yields, age and gender were similar between patients and healthy donors.

The authors reverse transcribed all of the isolated RNA, so sequencing captured expressed TCRB transcripts. This table comes from immunoSEQ multiplex PCR, and its TCRdb copy is limited to in-frame clones, with some not included. Here the sample spans under 450,000 clones, approximately 16% being singletons. This clone was counted a few times. Its antigen is unknown. Study-wide results and limits: Healthy donors had naive, central memory and Treg TCRB repertoires that appeared less similar than those seen among patients. The study found fewer insertions and more deletions at VDJ junctions in type 1 diabetes patients. The cDNA sequencing approach could over-represent high-TCR-expressing cells.

CDR3 length: 15 amino acids. Germline assignment: CDR1 MGHDK and CDR2 SYGVNS. Trimming removed 6 bases from V and 1 base from J; junction bases left unmatched: 8. This TCR was sampled from a woman aged 18-29 years in good health. Sample: naive CD4+ T cells from blood. The chain links TRBV25-1 to TRBJ2-7; 8 nucleotides agree with TRBD1. CDR3 in amino acids: CASRPGQGRSYEQYF. CDR3 DNA sequence: TGTGCCAGCAGACCCGGACAGGGTCGTTCCTACGAGCAGTACTTC.